This record covers a single T cell receptor (beta chain). What it binds is not known. Profiled with immunoSEQ multiplex PCR; TCRdb holds only in-frame clones, not every one. This repertoire shows 100,000 to 120,000 clones, around 87% found once; its top ten account for 0.34%. This entry is derived from a study of Tregs in tolerant kidney transplant recipients. Findings and caveats of the study: This study did not directly address biological reproducibility.

Germline loops: CDR1 SGHDT, CDR2 YYEEEE. V trimming: 2 bases; J trimming: 5 bases; junction bases outside the gene matches: 5. This CDR3 region has 15 residues. The sequence came from a human donor who received a combined kidney and bone marrow transplant. V gene TRBV5-6 combines with J gene TRBJ2-7; 12 nucleotides agree with TRBD1. This material consisted of CD4+ T cells from blood, taken before the transplant. The CDR3 DNA reads as TGTGCCAGCAGCTTCTTGGGACAGGGGGCCAACGAGCAGTACTTC. This codes for CASSFLGQGANEQYF.